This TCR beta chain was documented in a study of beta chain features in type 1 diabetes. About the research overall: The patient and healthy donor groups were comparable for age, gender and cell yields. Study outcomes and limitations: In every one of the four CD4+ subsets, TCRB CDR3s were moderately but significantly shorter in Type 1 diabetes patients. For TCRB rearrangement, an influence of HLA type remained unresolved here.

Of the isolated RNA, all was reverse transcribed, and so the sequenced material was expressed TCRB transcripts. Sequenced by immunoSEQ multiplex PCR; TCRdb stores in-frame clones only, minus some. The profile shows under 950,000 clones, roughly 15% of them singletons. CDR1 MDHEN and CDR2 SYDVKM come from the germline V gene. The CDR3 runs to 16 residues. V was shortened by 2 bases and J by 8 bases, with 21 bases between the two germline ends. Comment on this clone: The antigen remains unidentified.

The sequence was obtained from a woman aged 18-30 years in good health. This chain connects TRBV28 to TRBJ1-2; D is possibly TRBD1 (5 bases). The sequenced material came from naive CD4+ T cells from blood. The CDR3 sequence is CASSLTGGPMSSGYTF. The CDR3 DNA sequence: TGTGCCAGCAGTTTAACAGGAGGTCCTATGTCGAGCGGCTACACCTTC.